This is a list of T cell receptor beta chains from one sample in a study of T cell responses to AZD1222 COVID-19 vaccine. Sequencing used immunoSEQ multiplex PCR; TCRdb keeps in-frame clones, though not all of them. The table shows fewer than 200,000 clones, with around 94% occurring only once. Source: peripheral blood, taken 28 days after the second AZD1222 dose. These receptor sequences come from an adult who received the AZD1222 COVID-19 vaccine. The CDR3 runs from the conserved cysteine through the conserved F or W. Fields, in order: V gene, J gene, clone size, D gene, CDR3 DNA, CDR3 protein. D genes are given only for firm matches. Size values are once, few and many counts, or a class for expanded clones, and some rows have none.

TRBV6-4,TRBJ2-1,once,.,TGTGTACTAGGTGGACACAATGAGCAGTTCTTC,CVLGGHNEQFF
TRBV7-8,TRBJ2-2,.,.,TGTGCCAGCAGCTTAAGGCTAGTCAGCACCGGGGAGCTGTTTTTT,CASSLRLVSTGELFF
TRBV6-1,TRBJ1-5,.,TRBD1,TGTGCCAGCAGTGGAGGGACAGGGGTGAGGGTTCAGCCCCAGCATTTT,CASSGGTGVRVQPQHF
TRBV27,TRBJ1-3,.,.,TGTGCCAGCAGTTTAAGTTCGACCCCGGGTCTTGGAAACACCATATATTTT,CASSLSSTPGLGNTIYF
TRBV2,TRBJ2-1,.,TRBD2,TGTGCCAGCAGTGATTTGGGACTAGCGGGCTACAATGAGCAGTTCTTC,CASSDLGLAGYNEQFF
TRBV19,TRBJ2-2,.,.,TGTGCCAGTAGTCGCGCGGCCGGGGAGCTGTTTTTT,CASSRAAGELFF
TRBV5-6,TRBJ2-5,.,.,TGTGCCAGCAGCTTGGTGACTAGTGAAGAGACCCAGTACTTC,CASSLVTSEETQYF
TRBV4-2,TRBJ1-5,.,.,TGTGCCAGCAGGGCGACACTCGACAGCAATCAGCCCCAGCATTTT,CASRATLDSNQPQHF
TRBV3-1/TRBV3-2,TRBJ1-5,few,.,TGTGCCAGCAGCCAGGGACGGGATCAGCCCCAGCATTTT,CASSQGRDQPQHF
TRBV13,TRBJ2-1,.,TRBD2,TGTGCCAGCAGCTACCGACTAAGAGCGGGAGCTGCTGAGCAGTTCTTC,CASSYRLRAGAAEQFF
TRBV5-1,TRBJ1-1,.,.,TGCGCCAGCAGCTTAGCCGCGAACACTGAAGCTTTCTTT,CASSLAANTEAFF
TRBV6-5,TRBJ1-3,.,.,TGTGCCAGCATCGCAACATGGGGCTCTGGAAACACCATATATTTT,CASIATWGSGNTIYF
TRBV2,TRBJ2-7,.,TRBD2,TGTGCCAGCAGTGATTGGGTAGCGGGGGGCCAGAAGTACGAGCAGTACTTC,CASSDWVAGGQKYEQYF